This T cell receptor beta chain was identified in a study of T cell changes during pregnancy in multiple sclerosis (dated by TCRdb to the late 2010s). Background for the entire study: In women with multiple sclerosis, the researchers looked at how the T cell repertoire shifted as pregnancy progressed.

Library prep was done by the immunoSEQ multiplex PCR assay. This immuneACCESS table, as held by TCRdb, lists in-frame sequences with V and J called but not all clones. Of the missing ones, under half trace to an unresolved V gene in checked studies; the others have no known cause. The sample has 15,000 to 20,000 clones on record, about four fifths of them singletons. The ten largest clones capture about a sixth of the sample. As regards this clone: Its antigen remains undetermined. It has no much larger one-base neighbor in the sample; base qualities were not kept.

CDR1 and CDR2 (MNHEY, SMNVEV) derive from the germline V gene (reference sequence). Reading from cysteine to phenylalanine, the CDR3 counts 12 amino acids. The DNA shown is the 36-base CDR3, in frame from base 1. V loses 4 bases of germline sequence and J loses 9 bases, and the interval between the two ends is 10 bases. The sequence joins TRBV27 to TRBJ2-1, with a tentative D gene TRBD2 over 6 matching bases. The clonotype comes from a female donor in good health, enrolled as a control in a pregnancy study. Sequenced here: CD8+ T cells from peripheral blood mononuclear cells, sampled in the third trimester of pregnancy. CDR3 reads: CASSWGDGEQFF. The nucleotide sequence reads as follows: TGTGCCAGCAGTTGGGGGGACGGTGAGCAGTTCTTC.